Listed below are T cell receptor beta chains from one sample, sequenced in a study of cytomegalovirus exposure and HLA in healthy donors. Generated by immunoSEQ multiplex PCR, the TCRdb table keeps only in-frame clones and is missing some. Here the sample spans 100,000 to 150,000 clones, 80% to 90% being singletons. The source material was PBMCs. The receptor source for this set is a man over 45 in good health and CMV-seronegative. The CDR3 runs from the conserved cysteine through the conserved F or W. The D gene is left open where the match is weak. Clone size, where shown, is once, few, many, or a class for clones that have expanded.

clone size	CDR3 length	V gene	D gene	J gene	CDR3 DNA	CDR3 protein
-	15	TRBV4-1	TRBD1	TRBJ1-2	TGCGCCAGCAGCCTCCGACAGGGGGCGGACTATGGCTACACCTTC	CASSLRQGADYGYTF
-	15	TRBV6-5	-	TRBJ2-2	TGTGCCAGCAGGTCCCGGACAGCGAACACCGGGGAGCTGTTTTTT	CASRSRTANTGELFF
once	15	TRBV9	-	TRBJ2-5	TGTGCCAGCAGCGTAGGTTCAACAGAAGAAGAGACCCAGTACTTC	CASSVGSTEEETQYF
-	13	TRBV30	-	TRBJ1-5	TGTGCCTGGAGCCTGGATTTTTTAGCTCCCCAGCATTTT	CAWSLDFLAPQHF
-	14	TRBV6-6	-	TRBJ2-5	TGTGCCAGCAGTTATCATAGGGGCCTGGAGACCCAGTACTTC	CASSYHRGLETQYF
-	13	TRBV2	-	TRBJ1-2	TGTGCCAGCAGTGAGGAGGGGTCCTATGGCTACACCTTC	CASSEEGSYGYTF
-	15	TRBV19	TRBD2	TRBJ2-3	TGTGCCAGTAGTCGTTCTAGCGGGGAGGCAGATACGCAGTATTTT	CASSRSSGEADTQYF
-	13	TRBV7-9	-	TRBJ1-2	TGTTCCAGCAGTCCGGGACACGAAGATGGCTACACCTTC	CSSSPGHEDGYTF
-	14	TRBV2	-	TRBJ1-2	TGTGCCAGCAGCCTTGAGGGGGATCCTAGTGGCTACACCTTC	CASSLEGDPSGYTF
-	14	TRBV9	TRBD2	TRBJ2-7	TGTGCCAGCAGCGTAGGAGGCGGGGGCTACGAGCAGTACTTC	CASSVGGGGYEQYF
once	11	TRBV10-2	-	TRBJ2-7	TGCGCCAGCAGTGGAGCCTACGAGCAGTACTTC	CASSGAYEQYF
-	15	TRBV4-1	TRBD1	TRBJ1-6	TGCGCCAGCAGCCAAGGGGGACAGCATAATTCCCCCCTCCACTTT	CASSQGGQHNSPLHF
-	14	TRBV5-4	-	TRBJ2-5	TGTGCCAGCAGCGCAGACCTAGGCCGGGAGACCCAGTACTTC	CASSADLGRETQYF
-	12	TRBV13	-	TRBJ2-7	TGTGCCAGCACGGACACCTCCTACGAGCAGTACTTC	CASTDTSYEQYF
-	13	TRBV10-1	-	TRBJ1-6	TGCGCCAGCAGTCCGCAGGGGAATTCACCCCTCCACTTT	CASSPQGNSPLHF
-	17	TRBV27	TRBD2	TRBJ2-5	TGTGCCAGCAGCTCGAGGCTAGCGGGGGGCGGGGGAGAGACCCAGTACTTC	CASSSRLAGGGGETQYF
-	13	TRBV6-5	TRBD2	TRBJ2-7	TGTGCCAGCAGTAACACCGGGACTATCGAGCAGTACTTC	CASSNTGTIEQYF
-	15	TRBV5-4	TRBD2	TRBJ2-7	TGTGCCAGCAGCTCCCGGGGCGGGGGGGCCTACGAGCAGTACTTC	CASSSRGGGAYEQYF
-	13	TRBV2	-	TRBJ1-2	TGTGCCAGCAGCGAAGGTAGTTCCGCCGGCTACACCTTC	CASSEGSSAGYTF
-	17	TRBV2	TRBD2	TRBJ2-5	TGTGCCAGCAGTGAGGGCCTAGGTCTGCGGGGGGCCGAGACCCAGTACTTC	CASSEGLGLRGAETQYF
-	15	TRBV5-4	TRBD2	TRBJ2-7	TGTGCCAGCAGCCCCGGGGGCGGGGGGAAGTACGAGCAGTACTTC	CASSPGGGGKYEQYF